The 20 T cell receptor beta chains presented below share a single source sample, sequenced in a study of OX40 agonist ivuxolimab in advanced cancers. Sequencing used immunoSEQ multiplex PCR; TCRdb keeps in-frame clones, though not all of them. The profile shows around 99,000 clones, around 93% of them singletons. Here the sequenced sample was CD4+ or CD8+ T cells sorted from blood, taken in a trial of the OX40 agonist ivuxolimab. Receptor source: an adult with an advanced solid tumor such as melanoma, head and neck, liver or kidney cancer.

This chain uses TRBV5-1 with TRBJ1-2; 12 bases are a match to TRBD1. This CDR3 is 16 amino acids long. The V and J ends lost 0 bases and 5 bases, in that order; junction bases with no gene match: 5. The germline gives CDR1 SGHRS, CDR2 YFSETQ. Written as DNA, the CDR3 is TGCGCCAGCAGCTTGGACGGGACAGGGGGCTCATATGGCTACACCTTC. The encoded protein is CASSLDGTGGSYGYTF.

The V and J genes are TRBV6-6 and TRBJ1-1; D unresolved. V dropped 6 bases and J dropped 8 bases, with 13 bases sitting between them. The germline CDR1 and CDR2 sequences are MNHNY and SVGAGI (reference sequence). This CDR3 has 12 residues. In nucleotides, the CDR3 is TGTGCCAGCAGCTTCGGACCGAACGAAGCTTTCTTT. This translates into CASSFGPNEAFF.

The chain couples TRBV7-3 to TRBJ2-7; TRBD1 agrees at 8 bases. CDR3 length: 13 amino acids. From germline, CDR1 is SGHTA and CDR2 FQGTGA. V lost 4 bases and J lost 4; bases outside the gene matches: 3. CDR3 in amino acids: CASSSGGDYEQYF. In DNA form, the CDR3 reads TGTGCCAGCAGCTCAGGGGGCGATTACGAGCAGTACTTC.

The table lists this clone with a count of one. The chain joins TRBV11-2 to TRBJ2-2; D may be TRBD2 (6 bases). CDR3 length equals 16 residues. The germline gives CDR1 SGHAT, CDR2 FQNNGV. V was cut by 6 bases and J by 5 bases, with 19 bases left in between. The CDR3 reads CASSPTGSRGTGELFF. The DNA for the CDR3 is TGTGCCAGCAGTCCCACCGGGAGTCGAGGAACCGGGGAGCTGTTTTTT.

The chain has TRBV14 and TRBJ1-2; D is ambiguous. The CDR3 is made up of 12 amino acids. Trimming shortened V by 1 base and J by 11 bases, and 11 bases separated the two germline ends. Germline V lookup: CDR1 SGHDN, CDR2 FVKESK. CDR3 coding DNA: TGTGCCAGCAGCCAAGCCGGCGTGGGGTACACCTTC. Its protein is CASSQAGVGYTF.

V usage is TRBV11-3 and J usage is TRBJ2-2; a possible D gene is TRBD2 (5 bases). The CDR3 totals 17 residues. Germline CDR1 and CDR2: SGHNT and YENEEA. V was cut by 0 bases and J by 3 bases, with 14 bases left in between. CDR3 sequence reads: CASSLDPASGDTGELFF. The CDR3 DNA reads as TGTGCCAGCAGCTTAGATCCCGCCAGCGGAGACACCGGGGAGCTGTTTTTT.

The chain employs TRBV28 and TRBJ2-2, with D tentatively TRBD1 (6 bases). Trimming cost V 5 bases and J 5 bases, with 15 bases left between them. Germline CDR1 and CDR2: MDHEN and SYDVKM. This CDR3 comprises 15 residues. CDR3 in DNA: TGTGCCAGCAGTAGCCATGGACAGATGACCGGGGAGCTGTTTTTT. Its protein is CASSSHGQMTGELFF.

This clone was counted only a few times. The chain joins TRBV5-4 to TRBJ1-5, with D hard to call. The CDR3 runs 11 residues. Germline V CDR1 and CDR2: SGHNT, YYREEE (reference sequence). The V gene lost 0 bases and the J gene lost 6 bases, with 1 base spanning the gap. CDR3 loop: CASSLVQPQHF. The CDR3 DNA follows: TGTGCCAGCAGCTTGGTTCAGCCCCAGCATTTT.

The V call is TRBV13, the J call TRBJ2-4, with D possibly being TRBD2 (6 bases). The CDR3 is 13 amino acids. Looked up from germline, CDR1 is PRHDT and CDR2 is FYEKMQ (reference sequence). Between the trimmed V and J ends, which lost 5 bases and 7 bases, there was a span of 12 bases. The CDR3 DNA reads TGTGCCAGCAGCGCCCGGGAGCCCAACATTCAGTACTTC. Translation gives CASSAREPNIQYF. The variable domain in full, with the rest retrieved from reference TRBV13 and TRBJ2-4, is AAGVIQSPRHLIKEKRETATLKCYPIPRHDTVYWYQQGPGQDPQFLISFYEKMQSDKGSIPDRFSAQQFSDYHSELNMSSLELGDSALYFCASSAREPNIQYFGAGTRLSVL.

This clone was seen just once. The J gene is TRBJ2-4, the V gene TRBV9; perhaps TRBD1 as D (6 bases). Trimming cost V 1 base and J 0 bases, with 8 bases left between them. This CDR3 spans 15 amino acids. Germline values: CDR1 SGDLS, CDR2 YYNGEE. The CDR3 spells CASSVTGLAKNIQYF. The DNA of the CDR3 is TGTGCCAGCAGCGTAACAGGGTTAGCCAAAAACATTCAGTACTTC. The full variable domain, rest sourced from reference TRBV9 and TRBJ2-4, is DSGVTQTPKHLITATGQRVTLRCSPRSGDLSVYWYQQSLDQGLQFLIQYYNGEERAKGNILERFSAQQFPDLHSELNLSSLELGDSALYFCASSVTGLAKNIQYFGAGTRLSVL.

This clone was detected once. The rearrangement joins TRBV21-1 to TRBJ2-6. TRBV21-1 is shown as a pseudogene. The CDR3 is made up of 15 amino acids. The CDR3 spells CASSNDVSGANVLTF. The CDR3 bases are TGTGCCAGCAGCAATGACGTCTCTGGGGCCAACGTCCTGACTTTC.

The J gene is TRBJ2-7, the V gene TRBV7-9, with a weak D call TRBD2 (5 bases). V gave up 1 base and J gave up 0 bases, with 13 bases separating them. CDR1 is SEHNR, CDR2 FQNEAQ, per germline (reference sequence). This CDR3 spans 16 amino acids. The CDR3 reads CASSLGLRGSSYEQYF. As DNA, the CDR3 is TGTGCCAGCAGCTTAGGCTTACGGGGTTCCTCCTACGAGCAGTACTTC.

This clone has just a few counts. This sequence joins TRBV30 and TRBJ1-1, with a possible D match to TRBD1 (5 bases). This CDR3 spans 13 amino acids. Trimming took 5 bases from V and 0 from J, leaving 10 bases between them. Germline assignment: CDR1 GTSNPN and CDR2 SVGIG (reference sequence). The CDR3 DNA sequence: TGTGCCTGGGGGGCTTTTATGAACACTGAAGCTTTCTTT. Amino acids: CAWGAFMNTEAFF. Using reference TRBV30 and TRBJ1-1 for the parts outside the CDR3, the full variable domain is SQTIHQWPATLVQPVGSPLSLECTVEGTSNPNLYWYRQAAGRGLQLLFYSVGIGQISSEVPQNLSASRPQDRQFILSSKKLLLSDSGFYLCAWGAFMNTEAFFGQGTRLTVV.

The chain combines TRBV7-2 with TRBJ2-7; D remains ambiguous. V lost 5 bases, J lost 4 bases, and 12 bases lay in between. The CDR3 length is 13 residues. The V gene's germline CDR1 is SGHTA and CDR2 FQGNSA. CDR3 protein: CASSTLGIYEQYF. CDR3 sequence (DNA): TGTGCCAGCAGCACCCTGGGGATTTACGAGCAGTACTTC.

The rearrangement uses TRBV2 and TRBJ1-1, with unresolved D. This CDR3 contains 14 residues. Trimming stripped 3 bases from V and 1 base from J, with 9 bases between. Germline CDR1 and CDR2: SNHLY and FYNNEI. DNA for the CDR3: TGTGCCAGCAGTGAGGCAGATACGAACACTGAAGCTTTCTTT. Its translation: CASSEADTNTEAFF.

V usage is TRBV10-1 and J usage is TRBJ1-2; no reliable D call. CDR1 and CDR2 (germline): WNHNN, SYGVQD (reference sequence). The CDR3 is 13 amino acids. V was cut by 3 bases and J by 4 bases, with 9 bases left in between. In nucleotides, the CDR3 is TGCGCCAGCAGTGATGACCCGGCCTATGGCTACACCTTC. Protein sequence: CASSDDPAYGYTF.

This chain uses TRBV6-5 with TRBJ2-3, with 8 bases matching TRBD2. With 4 bases clipped from V and 5 bases from J, the junction kept 8 bases outside the gene matches. CDR3 length: 15 residues. Germline V gene lookup returns CDR1 MNHEY and CDR2 SVGAGI. DNA of the CDR3: TGTGCCAGCAGTTCCCCAGCGGGAGCGATAGATACGCAGTATTTT. This translates into CASSSPAGAIDTQYF.

In DNA form, the CDR3 reads TGCAGTGCTAGAGACGACTTGCAGTTCTTC. This gives the protein CSARDDLQFF. This chain links TRBV20-1 with TRBJ2-1; D not certain. CDR1 is DFQATT, CDR2 SNEGSKA, per germline (reference sequence). Trimming stripped 0 bases from V and 12 bases from J, with 6 bases between. This CDR3 is built from 10 residues.

In DNA, the CDR3 is TGTGCCAGCAGGGACCCCAAGGGGGGATATCAGCCCCAGCATTTT. Translating it yields CASRDPKGGYQPQHF. The chain combines TRBV2 with TRBJ1-5, with a weak D call TRBD1 (6 bases). Trimming took 6 bases from V and 5 from J, leaving 17 bases between them. The CDR3 length is 15 residues. In germline, CDR1 is SNHLY, CDR2 FYNNEI.

J is TRBJ2-5 and V is TRBV28; D tentatively fits TRBD1 or TRBD2 (7 bases each). CDR1 MDHEN and CDR2 SYDVKM come from the germline V gene. The CDR3 covers 14 residues. V dropped 7 bases and J dropped 5 bases, with 17 bases sitting between them. This CDR3 reads CASNNHRGGETQYF. Here the CDR3 DNA reads TGTGCCAGCAATAACCACAGGGGAGGGGAGACCCAGTACTTC.